This T cell receptor (beta chain) was found in a study of blood T cell repertoires in COVID-19. Data came from immunoSEQ multiplex PCR; TCRdb stores just in-frame clones and leaves some out. The sample records approximately 300,000 clones, around 90% being singletons. This CDR3 is built from 16 residues. After removal of 1 base from V and 6 bases from J, the junction contained 11 bases not matched to a gene. In germline, CDR1 is LGHDT, CDR2 YNNKEL (reference sequence). All recovered Cohort 3 donors got two negative PCRs, got clearance, or saw symptom resolution. The TCR was taken from a man aged 55-75 years who had recovered from COVID-19. The sequenced sample was PBMCs or T cells enriched from blood (not recorded which). V usage is TRBV3-1 (or the pseudogene TRBV3-2) and J usage is TRBJ2-7; 8 positions match TRBD1. CDR3 in amino acids: CASSQGAHRGDFEQYF. The CDR3 bases are TGTGCCAGCAGCCAAGGGGCCCACAGGGGGGATTTCGAGCAGTACTTC.